This entry lists 17 T cell receptor beta chains sequenced from one sample in a study of CD8 T cells in ankylosing spondylitis. These receptors have no identified antigens. TCRdb processed the 5' RACE reads anew with MiXCR; each CDR3 protein has one entry. The sample shows under 150,000 distinct CDR3 sequences, 17% of them seen only once. Study results and caveats: Among TCR beta sequences, a motif of 7 to 9 highly homologous variants appeared characteristic of ankylosing spondylitis blood.

The specimen was blood, either unsorted or a sorted T cell fraction (not recorded which). These receptor sequences come from a male donor with ankylosing spondylitis.

This chain joins TRBV27 and TRBJ2-2; 7 positions agree with TRBD1. Germline loops: CDR1 MNHEY, CDR2 SMNVEV (reference sequence). CDR3 length: 14 residues. V dropped 7 bases and J dropped 4; count of bases not matched to a gene: 6. DNA for the CDR3: TGTGCCAGCAAGGGGGCTGTAACCACCGGGGAGCTGTTTTTT. Translating gives CASKGAVTTGELFF.

The chain links TRBV6-1 to TRBJ2-3; TRBD1 matches at 8 bases. Germline V gene lookup returns CDR1 MNHNS and CDR2 SASEGT. J was trimmed by 9 bases and V by 5 bases; bases with no gene match: 7. This CDR3 spans 13 amino acids. CDR3: CASSRTDRVTQYF. The DNA for the CDR3 is TGTGCCAGCAGTAGGACGGACAGGGTAACGCAGTATTTT.

This clonotype was counted between two and nine times. The chain combines TRBV27 with TRBJ2-7; the match to TRBD2 covers 7 bases. Per germline, CDR1 MNHEY and CDR2 SMNVEV (reference sequence). The CDR3 contains 14 residues. The junction had 4 bases not matched to a gene; V was cut back by 5 bases and J by 0 bases. The CDR3 DNA follows: TGTGCCAGCAGTGCATCTAGCGGCTCCTACGAGCAGTACTTC. The encoded protein is CASSASSGSYEQYF.

This chain connects TRBV14 to TRBJ1-1; possible D gene TRBD1, 5 bases. Germline CDR1 is SGHDN and CDR2 is FVKESK. This CDR3 has 14 residues. Trimming stripped 0 bases from V and 3 bases from J, with 8 bases between. In DNA, the CDR3 is TGTGCCAGCAGCCAAGACAGGGTCGACACTGAAGCTTTCTTT. Its protein product is CASSQDRVDTEAFF. Combining the CDR3 with reference TRBV14 and TRBJ1-1 gives the whole variable domain EAGVTQFPSHSVIEKGQTVTLRCDPISGHDNLYWYRRVMGKEIKFLLHFVKESKQDESGMPNNRFLAERTGGTYSTLKVQPAELEDSGVYFCASSQDRVDTEAFFGQGTRLTVV.

This clonotype has more than one count but fewer than ten. The chain uses TRBV11-2 and TRBJ1-4; D gene ambiguous. The germline CDR1 and CDR2 sequences are SGHAT and FQNNGV. This CDR3 is 12 amino acids long. The V and J ends lost 3 bases and 8 bases respectively, with 7 bases between them. CDR3 loop: CASSLDEEKLFF. The CDR3, as DNA: TGTGCCAGCAGCTTGGACGAAGAAAAACTGTTTTTT.

This clonotype came up a few times. The gene calls are TRBV7-2 and TRBJ2-7; the match to TRBD1 covers 7 bases. CDR1 and CDR2 from the germline V gene are SGHTA and FQGNSA. There are 15 residues in the CDR3. V was pared by 4 bases and J by 0 bases, with 6 bases of the junction left unmatched. CDR3 loop: CASSSPGQNSYEQYF. The CDR3 bases are TGTGCCAGCAGCTCCCCGGGACAGAACTCCTACGAGCAGTACTTC.

The V call is TRBV13, the J call TRBJ2-1; D uncertain. The CDR3 consists of 15 residues. Germline CDR1 is PRHDT and CDR2 is FYEKMQ (reference sequence). V was pared by 5 bases and J by 0 bases, with 11 bases between. In nucleotides, the CDR3 is TGTGCCAGCAGCCGCGGACGCAGCTCCTACAATGAGCAGTTCTTC. Translating gives CASSRGRSSYNEQFF.

The chain joins TRBV7-9 to TRBJ1-2, with a possible D match to TRBD1 (6 bases). CDR3 size: 16 residues. V was cut by 1 base and J by 8 bases, with 20 bases left in between. Germline V gene lookup returns CDR1 SEHNR and CDR2 FQNEAQ (reference sequence). As DNA, the CDR3 is TGTGCCAGCAGCTTAGGGGCCTCCGGACAGTCGGGCGGCTACACCTTC. Encoded protein: CASSLGASGQSGGYTF.

This chain connects TRBV12-3 or TRBV12-4 to TRBJ1-3; D gene unclear. Deletions cut 9 bases from V and 7 bases from J, with 7 bases between. The CDR3 length is 10 residues. This chain's CDR3 is CASTMNTIYF. The DNA for the CDR3 is TGTGCCAGTACCATGAACACCATATATTTT.

At least ten counts were recorded for this clonotype. The V gene is TRBV7-9, the J gene TRBJ2-7; D is undetermined. The V end lost 1 base, the J end lost 4 bases, and 2 bases lay between the germline ends. The CDR3 extends over 11 amino acids. CDR1 is SEHNR, CDR2 FQNEAQ, per germline (reference sequence). Here the CDR3 reads CASSLVYEQYF. CDR3 DNA sequence: TGTGCCAGCAGCTTAGTGTACGAGCAGTACTTC.

This sequence joins TRBV13 and TRBJ2-6; D not certain. The germline CDR1 and CDR2 sequences are PRHDT and FYEKMQ (reference sequence). The CDR3 totals 15 residues. Trimming pared 5 bases from V and 0 bases from J, leaving 8 bases between. The CDR3 nucleotides read TGTGCCAGCAGCCTAAGTCCCTCTGGGGCCAACGTCCTGACTTTC. This gives the protein CASSLSPSGANVLTF.

The rearrangement joins TRBV7-9 to TRBJ2-5; D is unclear. Germline CDR1 and CDR2: SEHNR and FQNEAQ (reference sequence). Deletions cut 0 bases from V and 1 base from J, with 3 bases between. This CDR3 has 13 amino acids. The CDR3 bases are TGTGCCAGCAGCTTAGCGGTCCAAGAGACCCAGTACTTC. Encoded protein: CASSLAVQETQYF.

This clonotype was detected only a few times. The V and J genes are TRBV9 and TRBJ2-1; TRBD2 agrees at 7 bases. The CDR3 length is 18 residues. J was trimmed by 7 bases and V by 0 bases; bases with no gene match: 16. Germline CDR1 is SGDLS and CDR2 is YYNGEE. The CDR3 coding sequence is TGTGCCAGCAGCGTAGCTGGCGTGGCGGGAGATGTTGGAAATGAGCAGTTCTTC. The encoded protein is CASSVAGVAGDVGNEQFF. The full variable domain, its missing parts supplied by reference TRBV9 and TRBJ2-1, is DSGVTQTPKHLITATGQRVTLRCSPRSGDLSVYWYQQSLDQGLQFLIQYYNGEERAKGNILERFSAQQFPDLHSELNLSSLELGDSALYFCASSVAGVAGDVGNEQFFGPGTRLTVL.

This clonotype has more than one count but fewer than ten. This rearrangement joins TRBV7-9 to TRBJ2-3, with D maybe TRBD2 (5 bases). Trimming removed 5 bases from V and 2 bases from J, with 11 bases in between. Germline CDR1 and CDR2: SEHNR and FQNEAQ (reference sequence). CDR3 length: 14 residues. CDR3 sequence reads: CASSPERYTDTQYF. The CDR3 DNA reads as TGTGCCAGCAGCCCCGAGCGGTACACAGATACGCAGTATTTT. Using reference TRBV7-9 and TRBJ2-3 for the parts outside the CDR3, the full variable domain is DTGVSQNPRHKITKRGQNVTFRCDPISEHNRLYWYRQTLGQGPEFLTYFQNEAQLEKSRLLSDRFSAERPKGSFSTLEIQRTEQGDSAMYLCASSPERYTDTQYFGPGTRLTVL.

In this sample, this clonotype turned up a few times. The J gene is TRBJ1-5, the V gene TRBV28, with unresolved D. The CDR3 runs 17 residues. Germline assignment: CDR1 MDHEN and CDR2 SYDVKM. Trimming left V 1 base short and J 5 bases short, with 18 bases between. CDR3: CASSLLRVGDLDQPQHF. In DNA form, the CDR3 reads TGTGCCAGCAGTTTATTACGGGTCGGGGATTTGGATCAGCCCCAGCATTTT.

The chain couples TRBV6-6 to TRBJ2-7; D possibly corresponds to TRBD2 (5 bases). The CDR3 runs 13 residues. Trimming removed 2 bases from V and 2 bases from J, with 7 bases in between. Germline loops: CDR1 MNHNY, CDR2 SVGAGI (reference sequence). The CDR3 is CASSYEGTYEQYF. DNA of the CDR3: TGTGCCAGCAGTTACGAGGGAACCTACGAGCAGTACTTC.

This chain connects TRBV5-1 to TRBJ2-1; 15 bases are a match to TRBD2. This CDR3 has 18 residues. CDR1 SGHRS and CDR2 YFSETQ come from the germline V gene. Unmatched junction bases numbered 7, after V lost 3 bases and J lost 3 bases. The CDR3 is CASSSGLAGGPDYNEQFF. The CDR3 DNA sequence: TGCGCCAGCAGCTCCGGACTAGCGGGAGGGCCTGACTACAATGAGCAGTTCTTC. Drawing the rest from reference TRBV5-1 and TRBJ2-1, the complete variable domain is KAGVTQTPRYLIKTRGQQVTLSCSPISGHRSVSWYQQTPGQGLQFLFEYFSETQRNKGNFPGRFSGRQFSNSRSEMNVSTLELGDSALYLCASSSGLAGGPDYNEQFFGPGTRLTVL.